This T cell receptor beta chain was retrieved from a study of a mutant IDH1 vaccine in newly diagnosed glioma. Overall study: Initiation of the vaccine course occurred 4-6 weeks after radiotherapy alone, or alongside temozolomide cycles.

Sample time point: week 35, safety follow-up. A 20-mer mutant IDH1 peptide at 300 ug was injected subcutaneously with topical imiquimod. CDR1 GTSNPN and CDR2 SVGIG come from the germline V gene (reference sequence). Trimming shortened V by 5 bases and J by 3 bases, and 11 bases separated the two germline ends. CDR3 size: 12 residues. Assay used: immunoSEQ multiplex PCR; TCRdb lists only in-frame clones, some missing. The table records more than 55,000 clones, less than 90% of them present only once. Remarks on this clone: Its matching antigen is unknown.

This sequence originates from a man aged 30 to 45 with glioma. The chain couples TRBV30 to TRBJ2-7; D gene uncertain. This sample comprised PBMCs, obtained from a glioma patient whose treatment included an IDH1 peptide vaccine. As DNA, the CDR3 is TGTGCCTGGGGTGGGGTCTTCTACGAGCAGTACTTC. It specifies CAWGGVFYEQYF.